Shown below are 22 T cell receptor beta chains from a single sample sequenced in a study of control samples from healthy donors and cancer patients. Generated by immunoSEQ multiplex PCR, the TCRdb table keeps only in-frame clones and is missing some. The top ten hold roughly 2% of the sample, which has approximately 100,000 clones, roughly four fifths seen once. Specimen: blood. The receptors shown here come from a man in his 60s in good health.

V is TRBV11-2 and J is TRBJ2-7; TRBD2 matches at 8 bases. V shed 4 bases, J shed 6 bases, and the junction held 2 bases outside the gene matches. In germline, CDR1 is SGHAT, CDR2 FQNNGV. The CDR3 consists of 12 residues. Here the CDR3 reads CASSWTSSEQYF. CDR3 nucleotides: TGTGCCAGCAGCTGGACTAGCTCCGAGCAGTACTTC.

CDR3 residues: CASSSGTANYGYTF. In DNA form, the CDR3 reads TGTGCCAGCAGTTCCGGGACAGCTAACTATGGCTACACCTTC. The chain couples TRBV27 to TRBJ1-2, with TRBD1 matching over 7 bases. The germline V gene encodes CDR1 MNHEY and CDR2 SMNVEV (reference sequence). Trimming cost V 4 bases and J 0 bases; bases outside gene matches: 2. CDR3 size: 14 residues.

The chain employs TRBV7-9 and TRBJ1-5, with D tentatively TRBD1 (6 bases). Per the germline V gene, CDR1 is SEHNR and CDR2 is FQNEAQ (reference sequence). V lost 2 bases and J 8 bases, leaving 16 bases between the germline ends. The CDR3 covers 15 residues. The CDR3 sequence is CASSLNVDSPEPQHF. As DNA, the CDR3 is TGTGCCAGCAGCTTAAATGTGGACAGCCCAGAGCCCCAGCATTTT.

The CDR3 sequence: CASLREGTREQYF. The CDR3 region has the DNA TGTGCCAGCTTGAGGGAGGGGACTAGGGAGCAGTACTTC. The chain links TRBV28 to TRBJ2-7; 8 bases align to TRBD2. CDR1 is MDHEN, CDR2 SYDVKM, per germline. This CDR3 contains 13 residues. Trimming took 8 bases from V and 7 from J; bases not matched to a gene: 10. Looking up the rest from reference TRBV28 and TRBJ2-7 gives the full variable domain: DVKVTQSSRYLVKRTGEKVFLECVQDMDHENMFWYRQDPGLGLRLIYFSYDVKMKEKGDIPEGYSVSREKKERFSLILESASTNQTSMYLCASLREGTREQYFGPGTRLTVT.

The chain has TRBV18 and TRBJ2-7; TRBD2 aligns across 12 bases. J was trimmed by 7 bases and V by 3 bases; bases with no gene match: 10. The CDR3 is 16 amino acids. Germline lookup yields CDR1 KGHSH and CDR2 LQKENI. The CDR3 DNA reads TGTGCCAGCTCACCCCCGGCACTAGCGGGAGGCGGAGAGCAGTACTTC. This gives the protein CASSPPALAGGGEQYF.

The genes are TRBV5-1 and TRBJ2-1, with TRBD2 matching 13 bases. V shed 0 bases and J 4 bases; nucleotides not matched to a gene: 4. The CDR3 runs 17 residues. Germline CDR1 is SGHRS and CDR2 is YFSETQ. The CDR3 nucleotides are TGCGCCAGCAGCTTGGAACTAGCGGGAGGGCCATACAATGAGCAGTTCTTC. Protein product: CASSLELAGGPYNEQFF.

The CDR3 spells CASPPRDRGAWEQYF. The DNA of the CDR3 is TGTGCCAGTCCCCCCCGGGACAGGGGAGCTTGGGAGCAGTACTTC. The rearrangement uses TRBV6-5 and TRBJ2-7, with TRBD1 matching 10 bases. Looked up from germline, CDR1 is MNHEY and CDR2 is SVGAGI. V gave up 9 bases and J gave up 7 bases; unmatched junction bases: 15. The CDR3 extends over 15 amino acids.

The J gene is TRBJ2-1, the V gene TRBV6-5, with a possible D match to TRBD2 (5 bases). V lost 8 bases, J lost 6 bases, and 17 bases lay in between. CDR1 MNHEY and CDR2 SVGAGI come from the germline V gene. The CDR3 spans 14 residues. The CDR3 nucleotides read TGTGCCAGCTCCCCGGCCTACCGGGGCAATGAGCAGTTCTTC. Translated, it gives CASSPAYRGNEQFF.

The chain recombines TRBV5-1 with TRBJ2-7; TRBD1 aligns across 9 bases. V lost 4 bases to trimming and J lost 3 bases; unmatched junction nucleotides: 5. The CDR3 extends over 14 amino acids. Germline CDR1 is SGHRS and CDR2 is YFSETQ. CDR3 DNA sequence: TGCGCCAGCAGCGAACAGGGGGCACTCTACGAGCAGTACTTC. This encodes CASSEQGALYEQYF.

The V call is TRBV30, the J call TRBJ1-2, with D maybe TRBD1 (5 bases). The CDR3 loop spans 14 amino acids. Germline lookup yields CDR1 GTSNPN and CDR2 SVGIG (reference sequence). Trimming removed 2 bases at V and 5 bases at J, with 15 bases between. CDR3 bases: TGTGCCTGGAGTCCCAGACCTGACAGTTATGGCTACACCTTC. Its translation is CAWSPRPDSYGYTF. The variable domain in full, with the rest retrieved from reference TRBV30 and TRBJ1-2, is SQTIHQWPATLVQPVGSPLSLECTVEGTSNPNLYWYRQAAGRGLQLLFYSVGIGQISSEVPQNLSASRPQDRQFILSSKKLLLSDSGFYLCAWSPRPDSYGYTFGSGTRLTVV.

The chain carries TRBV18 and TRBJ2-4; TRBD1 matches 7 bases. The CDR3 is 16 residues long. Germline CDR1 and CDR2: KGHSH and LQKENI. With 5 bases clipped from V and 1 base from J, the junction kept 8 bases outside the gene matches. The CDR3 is CASSKIGTAAKNIQYF. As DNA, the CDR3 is TGTGCCAGCTCAAAGATCGGGACAGCCGCCAAAAACATTCAGTACTTC.

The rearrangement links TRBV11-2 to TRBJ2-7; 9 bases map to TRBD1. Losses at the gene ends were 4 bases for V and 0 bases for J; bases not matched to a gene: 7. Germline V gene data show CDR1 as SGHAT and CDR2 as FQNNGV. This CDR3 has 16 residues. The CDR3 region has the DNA TGTGCCAGCAGCTCGCTCCGGGACAGGGCCTCCTACGAGCAGTACTTC. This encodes CASSSLRDRASYEQYF.

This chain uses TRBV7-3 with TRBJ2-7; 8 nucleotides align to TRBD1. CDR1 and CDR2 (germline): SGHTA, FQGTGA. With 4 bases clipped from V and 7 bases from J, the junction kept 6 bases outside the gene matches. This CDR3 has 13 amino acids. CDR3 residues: CASSSSGGKEQYF. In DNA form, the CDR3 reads TGTGCCAGCAGCTCCTCAGGGGGCAAAGAGCAGTACTTC.

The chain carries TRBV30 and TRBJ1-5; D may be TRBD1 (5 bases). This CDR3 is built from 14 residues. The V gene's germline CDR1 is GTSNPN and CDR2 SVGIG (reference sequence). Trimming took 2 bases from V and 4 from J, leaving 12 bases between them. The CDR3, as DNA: TGTGCCTGGAGTCGTGCAGGGACGAATCAGCCCCAGCATTTT. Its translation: CAWSRAGTNQPQHF.

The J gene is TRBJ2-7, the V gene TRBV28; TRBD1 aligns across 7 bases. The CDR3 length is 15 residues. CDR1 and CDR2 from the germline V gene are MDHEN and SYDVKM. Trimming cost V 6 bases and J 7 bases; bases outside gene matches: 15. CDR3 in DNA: TGTGCCAGCAGGCCTGCCGGGACAGACCCCTTTGAGCAGTACTTC. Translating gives CASRPAGTDPFEQYF.

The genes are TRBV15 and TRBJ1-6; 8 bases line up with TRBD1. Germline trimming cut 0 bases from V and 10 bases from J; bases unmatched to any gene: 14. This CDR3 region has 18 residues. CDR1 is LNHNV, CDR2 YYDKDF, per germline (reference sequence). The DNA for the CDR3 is TGTGCCACCAGCAGAGAGCCACCGCCCCACAGGGGGACCTCACCCCTCCACTTT. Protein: CATSREPPPHRGTSPLHF.

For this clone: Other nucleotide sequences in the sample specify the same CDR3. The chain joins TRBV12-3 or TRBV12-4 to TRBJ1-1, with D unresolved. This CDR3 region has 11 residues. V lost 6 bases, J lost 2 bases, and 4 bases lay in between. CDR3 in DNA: TGTGCCAGCAGATTAAACACTGAAGCTTTCTTT. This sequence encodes CASRLNTEAFF.

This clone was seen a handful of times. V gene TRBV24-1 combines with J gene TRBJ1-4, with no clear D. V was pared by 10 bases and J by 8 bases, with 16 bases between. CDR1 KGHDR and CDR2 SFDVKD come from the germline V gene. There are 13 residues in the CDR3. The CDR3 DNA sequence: TGTGCCACACAAAGGTCCGGCGGAGAAAAACTGTTTTTT. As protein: CATQRSGGEKLFF.

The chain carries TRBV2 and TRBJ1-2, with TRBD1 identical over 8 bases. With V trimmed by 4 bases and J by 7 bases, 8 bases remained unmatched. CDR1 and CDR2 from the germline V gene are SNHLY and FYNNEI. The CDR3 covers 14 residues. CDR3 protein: CASSAGGANSGYTF. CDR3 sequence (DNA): TGTGCCAGCAGTGCAGGGGGCGCGAATTCTGGCTACACCTTC.

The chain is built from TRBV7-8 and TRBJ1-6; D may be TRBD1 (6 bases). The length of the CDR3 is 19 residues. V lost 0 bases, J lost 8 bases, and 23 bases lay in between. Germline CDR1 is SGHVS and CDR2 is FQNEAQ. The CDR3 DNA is TGTGCCAGCAGCTTAGCCTATTGGACAGCCCAAGGAGGGGATTCACCCCTCCACTTT. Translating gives CASSLAYWTAQGGDSPLHF.

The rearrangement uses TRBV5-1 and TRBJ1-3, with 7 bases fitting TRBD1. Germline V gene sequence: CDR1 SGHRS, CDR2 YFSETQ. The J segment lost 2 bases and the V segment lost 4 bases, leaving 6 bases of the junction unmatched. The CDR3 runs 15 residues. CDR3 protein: CASSRDRAPGNTIYF. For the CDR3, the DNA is TGCGCCAGCAGCCGCGACAGGGCCCCTGGAAACACCATATATTTT.

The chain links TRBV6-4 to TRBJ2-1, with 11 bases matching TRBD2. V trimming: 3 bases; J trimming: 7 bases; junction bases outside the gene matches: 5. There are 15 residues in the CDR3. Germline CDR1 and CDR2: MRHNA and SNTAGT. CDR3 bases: TGTGCCAGCAGTGAAATAGCGGGGGGGCAGAATGAGCAGTTCTTC. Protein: CASSEIAGGQNEQFF.